The sequence of this T cell receptor beta chain was determined in a study of patients and donors after allogeneic stem cell transplantation. TCRdb re-derived calls from the RT-PCR reads in MiXCR, one entry per CDR3 protein. The sample has tens of thousands of distinct CDR3 sequences, roughly 29% seen once; the top ten hold approximately 26%. The CDR3 has 17 residues. Germline V lookup: CDR1 MNHEY, CDR2 SVGAGI. V gave up 4 bases and J gave up 0 bases, with 19 bases separating them. This clonotype has only a few counts. The clonotype originates from a human donor who was either an allogeneic HSCT recipient or a stem cell or donor lymphocyte infusion donor (not recorded which). It is not recorded whose cells these are; they may come from a transplant donor. The chain has TRBV6-5 and TRBJ2-7, with D possibly being TRBD1 or TRBD2 (5 bases each). The sample was blood, either unsorted or a sorted T cell fraction (not recorded which). CDR3 bases: TGTGCCAGCAGTTCCCACCTGGGACGCCAGAGCTCCTACGAGCAGTACTTC. This translates into CASSSHLGRQSSYEQYF.